The 19 T cell receptor beta chains reported below all come from one sample, sequenced in a study of cytomegalovirus exposure and HLA in healthy donors. The PCR contained 60 Vbeta and 13 Jbeta primers. Produced via immunoSEQ multiplex PCR; TCRdb's table is partial and in-frame only. This sample has 150,000 to 200,000 clones, with just over 70% found just once. Sample: PBMCs. The receptors were gathered from a human donor in good health.

The chain joins TRBV6-6 to TRBJ1-1; 7 nucleotides align to TRBD1. The CDR3 is made up of 15 amino acids. Germline V lookup: CDR1 MNHNY, CDR2 SVGAGI (reference sequence). V shed 6 bases, J shed 1 base, and the junction held 8 bases outside the gene matches. The CDR3 here is CASRPPDRPNTEAFF. The CDR3 DNA reads as TGTGCCAGCAGACCTCCGGACAGGCCGAACACTGAAGCTTTCTTT.

Concerning this clone itself: In the same sample, other DNA sequences code for this CDR3. The chain carries TRBV9 and TRBJ1-6; the D gene is possibly TRBD1 (6 bases). Germline V gives CDR1 SGDLS, CDR2 YYNGEE. The CDR3 has 14 amino acids. Trimming shortened V by 5 bases and J by 10 bases, and 16 bases separated the two germline ends. The DNA of the CDR3 is TGTGCCAGCAGTGCCGGGGGGCTCCGATCACCCCTCCACTTT. Translation gives CASSAGGLRSPLHF.

V is TRBV7-9 and J is TRBJ1-2; TRBD1 matches at 10 bases. The germline V gene encodes CDR1 SEHNR and CDR2 FQNEAQ (reference sequence). Trimming cost V 11 bases and J 3 bases; bases outside gene matches: 0. This CDR3 spans 11 amino acids. Here the CDR3 reads CAGQGDYGYTF. In DNA form, the CDR3 reads TGTGCCGGACAGGGGGACTATGGCTACACCTTC.

This rearrangement joins TRBV4-3 to TRBJ2-7, with a tentative D call TRBD2 (6 bases). Germline V gene data show CDR1 as LGHNA and CDR2 as YSLEER. This CDR3 is built from 16 residues. Trimming pared 0 bases from V and 3 bases from J, leaving 15 bases between. In DNA, the CDR3 is TGCGCCAGCAGCCAAGACGGGACGGGGACTTTCTACGAGCAGTACTTC. Its translation: CASSQDGTGTFYEQYF.

The CDR3 coding sequence is TGTGCCGGTAACTTACAGGATATCGGCTATGGCTACACCTTC. It yields the protein CAGNLQDIGYGYTF. V and J are TRBV19 and TRBJ1-2; TRBD1 is a possible D gene (5 bases). V lost 11 bases and J 4 bases, leaving 20 bases between the germline ends. Germline V gene lookup returns CDR1 LNHDA and CDR2 SQIVND (reference sequence). This CDR3 has 14 amino acids.

The CDR3 DNA reads as TGTGCCAGTAGTATCATAGTTGGGAGACAGGGGAACGACTATGGCTACACCTTC. Encoded protein: CASSIIVGRQGNDYGYTF. The V call is TRBV19, the J call TRBJ1-2; 8 bases fit TRBD1. CDR3 length: 18 amino acids. Germline values: CDR1 LNHDA, CDR2 SQIVND (reference sequence). The ends lost 3 bases at V and 3 bases at J; junction bases unmatched: 15.

A few counts support this clone. The chain recombines TRBV10-3 with TRBJ1-5; TRBD1 aligns across 8 bases. The V gene's germline CDR1 is ENHRY and CDR2 SYGVKD. Germline trimming cut 10 bases from V and 0 bases from J; bases unmatched to any gene: 5. CDR3 length equals 14 residues. This chain's CDR3 is CATEDRASNQPQHF. DNA of the CDR3: TGTGCCACGGAGGACAGGGCTAGCAATCAGCCCCAGCATTTT.

The V gene is TRBV11-3, the J gene TRBJ2-2, with 14 bases that match TRBD2. The junction had 8 bases not matched to a gene; V was cut back by 5 bases and J by 3 bases. Germline-derived CDR1 and CDR2 are SGHNT and YENEEA. The CDR3 has 18 amino acids. The CDR3 DNA is TGTGCCAGCAGCCCCCGACTAGCGGGGGGGGGAGACACCGGGGAGCTGTTTTTT. It translates to CASSPRLAGGGDTGELFF.

The genes are TRBV10-3 and TRBJ1-5; 7 nucleotides align to TRBD1. Per germline, CDR1 ENHRY and CDR2 SYGVKD. Trimming cost V 2 bases and J 1 base; bases outside gene matches: 2. The CDR3 loop spans 15 amino acids. The CDR3 reads CAISERGQSNQPQHF. Written as DNA, the CDR3 is TGTGCCATCAGTGAGCGGGGACAGAGCAATCAGCCCCAGCATTTT.

The genes are TRBV29-1 and TRBJ2-1, with 12 bases fitting TRBD1. This CDR3 has 13 amino acids. Per germline, CDR1 SQVTM and CDR2 ANQGSEA. With 6 bases clipped from V and 7 bases from J, the junction kept 4 bases outside the gene matches. The DNA for the CDR3 is TGCAGCGTGGGACAGGGGGCGCGTAATGAGCAGTTCTTC. Its translation is CSVGQGARNEQFF.

The CDR3 DNA is TGCGCCAGCAGCCAAGTCGAGCGGGGGAGCGACACTGAAGCTTTCTTT. Residues: CASSQVERGSDTEAFF. The chain has TRBV4-1 and TRBJ1-1; perhaps TRBD1 as D (5 bases). This CDR3 is built from 16 residues. Germline V gene sequence: CDR1 MGHRA, CDR2 YSYEKL. V lost 1 base to trimming and J lost 3 bases, with 15 bases between them.

The chain links TRBV15 to TRBJ1-2, with D unclear. Germline lookup yields CDR1 LNHNV and CDR2 YYDKDF (reference sequence). Trimming cost V 0 bases and J 5 bases, with 16 bases left between them. The CDR3 has 16 amino acids. The CDR3 loop reads CATSRDENPPGYGYTF. Written as DNA, the CDR3 is TGTGCCACCAGCAGAGATGAAAACCCCCCGGGGTATGGCTACACCTTC.

This chain connects TRBV19 to TRBJ1-2; TRBD1 agrees at 8 bases. CDR1 is LNHDA, CDR2 SQIVND, per germline (reference sequence). The CDR3 has 13 residues. V was pared by 4 bases and J by 7 bases, with 5 bases of the junction left unmatched. The CDR3, as DNA: TGTGCCAGTAGTACCGGGACAGGTACTGGCTACACCTTC. It codes for CASSTGTGTGYTF. Combining the CDR3 with reference TRBV19 and TRBJ1-2 gives the whole variable domain DGGITQSPKYLFRKEGQNVTLSCEQNLNHDAMYWYRQDPGQGLRLIYYSQIVNDFQKGDIAEGYSVSREKKESFPLTVTSAQKNPTAFYLCASSTGTGTGYTFGSGTRLTVV.

V is TRBV11-2 and J is TRBJ2-1; D may be TRBD1 (6 bases). The V end was cut by 6 bases, the J end by 4 bases, with 19 bases between. This CDR3 region has 16 residues. Germline CDR1 reads SGHAT; CDR2 reads FQNNGV. The CDR3 DNA reads TGTGCCAGCAGTTCATTCCGGGACACCTCTTACAATGAGCAGTTCTTC. Translation gives CASSSFRDTSYNEQFF.

The chain employs TRBV19 and TRBJ1-5; possible D gene TRBD1, 6 bases. Trimming shortened V by 5 bases and J by 7 bases, and 18 bases separated the two germline ends. Germline V gene sequence: CDR1 LNHDA, CDR2 SQIVND (reference sequence). The CDR3 contains 15 residues. This chain's CDR3 is CASSAGEGGWQPQHF. The CDR3 DNA reads as TGTGCCAGTAGTGCGGGGGAAGGGGGGTGGCAGCCCCAGCATTTT.

This clone was counted only a few times. The CDR3 bases are TGTGCCAGCAGTTTAGCGGGGAGCTCCTACGAGCAGTACTTC. This encodes CASSLAGSSYEQYF. The chain has TRBV6-6 and TRBJ2-7, with 8 bases lining up with TRBD2. This CDR3 has 14 amino acids. Per the germline V gene, CDR1 is MNHNY and CDR2 is SVGAGI (reference sequence). With 4 bases clipped from V and 0 bases from J, the junction kept 2 bases outside the gene matches.

CDR3 DNA: TGTGCCAGCAGTGCTCAAAGGGTACAGGGATCCGAAGCTTTCTTT. This codes for CASSAQRVQGSEAFF. The V call is TRBV6-1, the J call TRBJ1-1, with D maybe TRBD1 (6 bases). The V and J ends lost 4 bases and 8 bases respectively, with 20 bases between them. There are 15 residues in the CDR3. The germline V gene has CDR1 MNHNS and CDR2 SASEGT.

There are a few counts of this clone. The V gene is TRBV7-3, the J gene TRBJ1-6, with 7 bases lining up with TRBD1. With 5 bases clipped from V and 5 bases from J, the junction kept 3 bases outside the gene matches. The CDR3 consists of 14 residues. The germline CDR1 and CDR2 sequences are SGHTA and FQGTGA. The CDR3: CASSPGTDNSPLHF. The CDR3 DNA sequence: TGTGCCAGCAGCCCCGGGACAGATAATTCACCCCTCCACTTT.

This sequence joins TRBV6-1 and TRBJ1-2, with 9 bases matching TRBD1. Germline V lookup: CDR1 MNHNS, CDR2 SASEGT. This CDR3 is 12 amino acids long. The CDR3 sequence is CGTTGGSYGYTF. DNA of the CDR3: TGTGGCACAACAGGGGGCTCCTATGGCTACACCTTC.